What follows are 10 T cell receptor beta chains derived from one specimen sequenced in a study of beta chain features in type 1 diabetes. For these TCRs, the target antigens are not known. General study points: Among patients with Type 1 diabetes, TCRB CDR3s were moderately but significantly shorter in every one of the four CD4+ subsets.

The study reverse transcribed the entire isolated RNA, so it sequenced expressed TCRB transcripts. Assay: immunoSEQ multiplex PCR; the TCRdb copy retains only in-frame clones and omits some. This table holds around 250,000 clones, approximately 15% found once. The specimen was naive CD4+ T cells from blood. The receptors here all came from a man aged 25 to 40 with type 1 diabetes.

The CDR3 DNA follows: TGCAGCGTGGCTCCGGGACTAGCGTACGAGCAGTACTTC. The encoded protein is CSVAPGLAYEQYF. The chain links TRBV29-1 to TRBJ2-7, with 10 bases matching TRBD2. The CDR3 sequence is 13 residues long. Germline values: CDR1 SQVTM, CDR2 ANQGSEA. Trimming took 6 bases from V and 4 from J; bases not matched to a gene: 6.

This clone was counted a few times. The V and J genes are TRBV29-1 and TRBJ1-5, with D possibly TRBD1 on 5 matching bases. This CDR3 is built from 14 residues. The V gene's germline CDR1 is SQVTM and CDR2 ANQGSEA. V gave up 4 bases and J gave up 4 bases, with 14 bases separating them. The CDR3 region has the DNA TGCAGCGTTGGGGCGGGGGGTTATAATCAGCCCCAGCATTTT. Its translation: CSVGAGGYNQPQHF.

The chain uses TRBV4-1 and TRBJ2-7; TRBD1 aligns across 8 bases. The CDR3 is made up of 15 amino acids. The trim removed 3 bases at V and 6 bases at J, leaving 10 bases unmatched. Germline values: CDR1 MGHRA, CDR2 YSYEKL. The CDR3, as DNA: TGCGCCAGCAGCCAGAGGGAAATTGACAGGGGCGAGCAGTACTTC. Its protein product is CASSQREIDRGEQYF.

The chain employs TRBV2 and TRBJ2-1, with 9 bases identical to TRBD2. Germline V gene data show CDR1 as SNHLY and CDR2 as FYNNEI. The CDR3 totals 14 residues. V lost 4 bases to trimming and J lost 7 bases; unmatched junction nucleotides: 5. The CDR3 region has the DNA TGTGCCAGCAGTGGACTAGCGGATCTGAATGAGCAGTTCTTC. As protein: CASSGLADLNEQFF.

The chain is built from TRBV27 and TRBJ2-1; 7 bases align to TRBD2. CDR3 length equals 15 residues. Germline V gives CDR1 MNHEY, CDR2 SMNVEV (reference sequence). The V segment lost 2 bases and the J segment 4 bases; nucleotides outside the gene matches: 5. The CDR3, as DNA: TGTGCCAGCAGTTTAGGGGGGAGGGAATACAATGAGCAGTTCTTC. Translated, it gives CASSLGGREYNEQFF.

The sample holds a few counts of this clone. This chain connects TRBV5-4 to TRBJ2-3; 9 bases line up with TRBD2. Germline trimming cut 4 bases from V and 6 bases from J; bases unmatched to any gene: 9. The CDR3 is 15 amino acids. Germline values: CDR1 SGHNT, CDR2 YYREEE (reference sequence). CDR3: CASSQRGLATDTQYF. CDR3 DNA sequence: TGTGCCAGCAGCCAAAGAGGACTAGCGACCGATACGCAGTATTTT.

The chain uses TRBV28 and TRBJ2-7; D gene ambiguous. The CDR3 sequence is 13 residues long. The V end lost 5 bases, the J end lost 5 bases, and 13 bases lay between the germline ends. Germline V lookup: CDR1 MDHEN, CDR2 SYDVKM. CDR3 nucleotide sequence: TGTGCCAGCAGTCCCGTCGGGTCCCACGAGCAGTACTTC. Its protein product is CASSPVGSHEQYF.

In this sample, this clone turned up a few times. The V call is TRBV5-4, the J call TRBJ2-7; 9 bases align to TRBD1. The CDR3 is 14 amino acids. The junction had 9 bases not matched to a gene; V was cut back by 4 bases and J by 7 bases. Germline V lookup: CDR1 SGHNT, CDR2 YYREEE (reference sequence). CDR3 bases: TGTGCCAGCAGCGGCCGGGACAGGGCGAATGAGCAGTACTTC. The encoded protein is CASSGRDRANEQYF.

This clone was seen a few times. Written as DNA, the CDR3 is TGTGCCAGCTCACCACCAGGGGTTCGATCATCAGCTTTCTTT. This gives the protein CASSPPGVRSSAFF. The chain joins TRBV18 to TRBJ1-1, with D tentatively TRBD1 (5 bases). Germline CDR1 and CDR2: KGHSH and LQKENI. The CDR3 runs to 14 residues. V gave up 0 bases and J gave up 10 bases, with 15 bases separating them.

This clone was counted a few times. CDR3 nucleotide sequence: TGCGCCAGCAGCTGGACAGGAAGGGCGGCCATTCAGTACTTC. Its translation is CASSWTGRAAIQYF. The rearrangement links TRBV5-1 to TRBJ2-4; 7 positions match TRBD1. J lost 9 bases, V lost 3 bases, and 9 bases had no gene match. There are 14 residues in the CDR3. CDR1 and CDR2 (germline): SGHRS, YFSETQ. The full variable domain, rest sourced from reference TRBV5-1 and TRBJ2-4, is KAGVTQTPRYLIKTRGQQVTLSCSPISGHRSVSWYQQTPGQGLQFLFEYFSETQRNKGNFPGRFSGRQFSNSRSEMNVSTLELGDSALYLCASSWTGRAAIQYFGAGTRLSVL.